Sequencing of this T cell receptor beta chain was carried out in a study of blood T cell repertoires in COVID-19. At the level of the study: Both acute and convalescent COVID-19 samples were obtained from the United States, Italy and Spain.

Measured with immunoSEQ multiplex PCR; TCRdb has only the in-frame clones, and not every one. Among some 210,000 clones listed, about 83% were seen once. CDR3 length equals 12 residues. V was cut by 3 bases and J by 1 base, with 4 bases left in between. CDR1 and CDR2 from the germline V gene are MNHNS and SASEGT. This TCR was sampled from a man aged 50 or older with active or convalescent COVID-19. This sequence joins TRBV6-1 and TRBJ2-7; D call uncertain. Sequencing input: peripheral blood. The CDR3 is CASSDGSYEQYF. The CDR3, as DNA: TGTGCCAGCAGTGACGGTTCCTACGAGCAGTACTTC.